The source of this TCR beta chain is a study of T-cell reconstitution after alpha-beta-depleted transplantation in children (dated by TCRdb to the mid-2010s). At the level of the whole study: Using TCR repertoire profiling, the study quantitatively followed how T-cell immune reconstitution unfolded in children after TCRalphabeta/CD19-depleted allogeneic hematopoietic cell transplantation.

Taken with the paper, the label for treatment or condition translates to: allogeneic hematopoietic cell transplantation with graft depleted of TCRalphabeta T cells and CD19 B cells. Transplant recipients were children who received TCRalphabeta/CD19-depleted allogeneic hematopoietic cell grafts. This clonotype was observed many times. Its binding antigen is unknown. No much larger clone exists at a distance of one base, and base qualities are not known. The study at large found these results: Over subsequent months, a decline in hyperexpanded clone frequencies was noted, and after one year, T-cell counts and TCRbeta diversity were mostly ascribed to newly produced T cells. The high TCRbeta diversity at day 60 in some patients was ascribed to recipient T cells and intrathymic progenitors that had survived conditioning. The apparently early alphabetaT-cell count recovery about two months after transplant was reportedly dependent on only several hundred rapidly expanded clones derived from non-depleted graft cells.

Trimming takes 6 bases from V and 5 bases from J, and the germline ends sit 21 bases apart. CDR1 KGHDR and CDR2 SFDVKD were looked up in the germline V gene. From the cysteine through the phenylalanine, the CDR3 covers 17 amino acids. Just the 51-base CDR3 DNA is kept, in frame starting at base 1. Library preparation used PCR. This sample was sequenced with an Illumina HiSeq 2500. TCR libraries were prepared with molecular barcoding, using unique molecular identifiers to normalize TCRbeta repertoire quantification. TCRdb ran its own pipeline on the public reads, namely fastp trimming at Q25 and MiXCR clone calling, and kept in-frame beta chains. Duplicate CDR3 protein sequences are folded into a single record with the most common DNA and genes. This sample gives under 300,000 distinct CDR3 sequences in total; roughly 12% of them show up just once. The top ten hold around 22% of the sample.

The sequence derives from a male patient under 10 years old who had a stem cell transplant for chronic granulomatous disease, so the T cells may come from the graft donor. The chain is assembled from TRBV24-1 and TRBJ2-2; no confident D gene assignment can be made. The sample here was peripheral blood, taken 180 days after TCRalphabeta/CD19-depleted stem cell transplant. The CDR3 here reads CATSFSRDPLRTGELFF. The bases are TGTGCCACCAGTTTCTCAAGGGATCCCCTTAGGACCGGGGAGCTGTTTTTT.